This paragraph covers one TCR beta chain sequence. No antigen is known for it. Libraries were prepared by immunoSEQ multiplex PCR; TCRdb keeps only in-frame clonotypes and omits some of them. The sample records about 120,000 clones, 80% to 90% being singletons. This record comes from a study of T cell responses to AZD1222 COVID-19 vaccine. Findings and limits, study-wide: Once two AZD1222 doses were given, Spike-specific TCR breadth and depth went up.

The V and J ends lost 5 bases and 8 bases respectively, with 12 bases between them. CDR3 length: 12 amino acids. Germline values: CDR1 MNHEY, CDR2 SVGAGI. The chain combines TRBV6-5 with TRBJ1-2, with a weak D call TRBD1 (5 bases). The TCR was taken from an adult who received the AZD1222 COVID-19 vaccine. The source was peripheral blood, collected 28 days after the second AZD1222 dose. CDR3 loop: CASSPTSGGYTF. CDR3 in DNA: TGTGCCAGCAGTCCGACTTCAGGGGGCTACACCTTC.